This T cell receptor beta chain originates from a study of T cells in Graves' hyperthyroidism and ophthalmopathy. Findings of the study overall: The majority of expanded thyroid clonotypes above 0.001 also appeared in blood.

Remarks on this clonotype: No antigen is known for it.

Thyroid ultrasound and orbital computed tomography, with clinical symptoms and serum thyroxine and TRAb, informed diagnoses. The V gene's germline CDR1 is LNHDA and CDR2 SQIVND (reference sequence). The CDR3 is 15 amino acids. V lost 3 bases and J 7 bases, leaving 13 bases between the germline ends. From RNA transcripts, TCR beta CDR3 regions were amplified. First-round RT-PCR with HTBI primers amplified the TCR CDR3 region. TCRdb analysed the multiplex PCR reads with MiXCR anew, one entry per CDR3 protein. The table includes about 640,000 distinct CDR3 sequences, 45% detected once. This receptor was obtained from an adult man with Graves' disease, either hyperthyroidism or ophthalmopathy (not recorded which). V usage is TRBV19 and J usage is TRBJ1-6; the D gene is possibly TRBD1 (5 bases). Input material: peripheral blood or thyroid tissue (not recorded which). CDR3 sequence: CASSMNQGLNSPLHF. The CDR3 DNA follows: TGTGCCAGTAGTATGAATCAGGGCCTAAATTCACCCCTCCACTTT.